These T cell receptor beta chains were read from a single sample in a study of T-cell reconstitution after alpha-beta-depleted transplantation in children. TCRdb recomputed calls from the PCR reads with MiXCR, one row per CDR3 protein. The table has around 340,000 distinct CDR3 sequences, about an eighth seen once. The sample consisted of PBMCs, taken from the stem cell graft. These receptors all come from a human donor who donated a stem cell graft to a child with Fanconi anemia. The CDR3 runs from the conserved cysteine through the conserved F or W. D genes are given only for firm matches. Not all rows give a size; the values are once, few, many and, for expanded clones, a class.

D gene: NA
V gene: TRBV30
J gene: TRBJ2-7
clone size: NA
CDR3 DNA: TGTGCCTGGAGTGTACCGGGGACTCTCTCCGGGGTCGAGCAGTACTTC
CDR3 protein: CAWSVPGTLSGVEQYF

D gene: NA
V gene: TRBV28
J gene: TRBJ1-4
clone size: few
CDR3 DNA: TGTGCCAGCAGTTTACGGGCGGTACTTAATGAAAAACTGTTTTTT
CDR3 protein: CASSLRAVLNEKLFF

D gene: TRBD2
V gene: TRBV6-2/TRBV6-3
J gene: TRBJ2-2
clone size: few
CDR3 DNA: TGTGCCAGCAAACTGCGACTAGCGGGGGCCCCAAACACCGGGGAGCTGTTTTTT
CDR3 protein: CASKLRLAGAPNTGELFF

D gene: NA
V gene: TRBV11-2
J gene: TRBJ1-2
clone size: NA
CDR3 DNA: TGTGCCAGCAGTCCCGTTTCTCCCGACTATGGCTACACCTTC
CDR3 protein: CASSPVSPDYGYTF

D gene: NA
V gene: TRBV18
J gene: TRBJ1-2
clone size: few
CDR3 DNA: TGTGCCAGCTCACCCTTACAGGGAGGCAATGGCTACACCTTC
CDR3 protein: CASSPLQGGNGYTF

D gene: NA
V gene: TRBV9
J gene: TRBJ2-1
clone size: NA
CDR3 DNA: TGTGCCAGCAGCGTTACCGGGGACCTCTACAATGAGCAGTTCTTC
CDR3 protein: CASSVTGDLYNEQFF

D gene: TRBD1
V gene: TRBV7-8
J gene: TRBJ2-2
clone size: NA
CDR3 DNA: TGTGCCAGCAGCCCTAGGACAGGGGCGGTGGGCGGGGAGCTGTTTTTT
CDR3 protein: CASSPRTGAVGGELFF

D gene: TRBD1
V gene: TRBV20-1
J gene: TRBJ1-1
clone size: few
CDR3 DNA: TGCAGTGCCCATGGGGACAGGGTAGGCAGGAACACTGAAGCTTTCTTT
CDR3 protein: CSAHGDRVGRNTEAFF

D gene: TRBD1
V gene: TRBV4-2
J gene: TRBJ2-7
clone size: few
CDR3 DNA: TGTGCCAGCAGCCTAGAGTGGACAGGAAGCCACGAGCAGTACTTC
CDR3 protein: CASSLEWTGSHEQYF

D gene: TRBD1
V gene: TRBV7-2
J gene: TRBJ1-2
clone size: many
CDR3 DNA: TGTGCCAGCAGCGCCCGTCCGGGACAGGGCTACACCTTC
CDR3 protein: CASSARPGQGYTF

D gene: TRBD2
V gene: TRBV5-1
J gene: TRBJ2-5
clone size: NA
CDR3 DNA: TGCGCCAGCAGCACCCGTCCTAGCGGGGGAAACCAAGAGACCCAGTACTTC
CDR3 protein: CASSTRPSGGNQETQYF

D gene: NA
V gene: TRBV7-9
J gene: TRBJ1-1
clone size: NA
CDR3 DNA: TGTGCCAGCAACACAGGTGTGGGTCTTAACACTGAAGCTTTCTTT
CDR3 protein: CASNTGVGLNTEAFF

D gene: TRBD1
V gene: TRBV12-3/TRBV12-4
J gene: TRBJ2-1
clone size: many
CDR3 DNA: TGTGCCAGCAGTTTCTGGGGGACAGGGGTGCGGGGTGAGCAGTTCTTC
CDR3 protein: CASSFWGTGVRGEQFF

D gene: TRBD1
V gene: TRBV3-1
J gene: TRBJ1-5
clone size: NA
CDR3 DNA: TGTGCCAGCAGCCAAACAGGGGGAGGCAGCAATCAGCCCCAGCATTTT
CDR3 protein: CASSQTGGGSNQPQHF

D gene: TRBD2
V gene: TRBV7-9
J gene: TRBJ2-1
clone size: few
CDR3 DNA: TGTGCCAGCAGCTTAGCGCAGCTAGCGGGGGTAGATGAGCAGTTCTTC
CDR3 protein: CASSLAQLAGVDEQFF

D gene: NA
V gene: TRBV18
J gene: TRBJ1-2
clone size: NA
CDR3 DNA: TGTGCCAGCTCACCAAGGGCCCTAAACTATGGCTACACCTTC
CDR3 protein: CASSPRALNYGYTF

D gene: TRBD1
V gene: TRBV25-1
J gene: TRBJ1-4
clone size: few
CDR3 DNA: TGTGCCAGCAGTGGAGGACAGGGGAGGAGGGAAAAACTGTTTTTT
CDR3 protein: CASSGGQGRREKLFF

D gene: TRBD2
V gene: TRBV12-3/TRBV12-4
J gene: TRBJ2-5
clone size: many
CDR3 DNA: TGTGCCAGCAGCCCGGGGGCGGGGGGAGAAGAGACCCAGTACTTC
CDR3 protein: CASSPGAGGEETQYF

D gene: TRBD2
V gene: TRBV20-1
J gene: TRBJ2-3
clone size: many
CDR3 DNA: TGCAGTGCTGCGGGGGGGCGTGCAACAGATACGCAGTATTTT
CDR3 protein: CSAAGGRATDTQYF

D gene: NA
V gene: TRBV10-3
J gene: TRBJ1-3
clone size: few
CDR3 DNA: TGTGCCATCAGTGAGTCCCGAGGAGGAAACACCATATATTTT
CDR3 protein: CAISESRGGNTIYF

D gene: NA
V gene: TRBV3-1
J gene: TRBJ2-2
clone size: few
CDR3 DNA: TGTGCCAGCAGCCCCGGGCCTTCGAACACCGGGGAGCTGTTTTTT
CDR3 protein: CASSPGPSNTGELFF

D gene: TRBD1
V gene: TRBV18
J gene: TRBJ1-2
clone size: NA
CDR3 DNA: TGTGCCAGCTCACCAGAGACAGGGATCGGTGGCTACACCTTC
CDR3 protein: CASSPETGIGGYTF

D gene: NA
V gene: TRBV29-1
J gene: TRBJ2-6
clone size: NA
CDR3 DNA: TGCAGCGTTGCCCTCTCTGGGGCCAACGTCCTGACTTTC
CDR3 protein: CSVALSGANVLTF

D gene: TRBD2
V gene: TRBV20-1
J gene: TRBJ2-3
clone size: NA
CDR3 DNA: TGCAGTGCTAGAGACCCCTATGGGCCTAGCGGGGGGTATAGCACAGATACGCAGTATTTT
CDR3 protein: CSARDPYGPSGGYSTDTQYF

D gene: NA
V gene: TRBV7-2
J gene: TRBJ2-7
clone size: NA
CDR3 DNA: TGTGCCAGCAGCCAAGAGCCGGGGTACGGCGAGCAGTACTTC
CDR3 protein: CASSQEPGYGEQYF